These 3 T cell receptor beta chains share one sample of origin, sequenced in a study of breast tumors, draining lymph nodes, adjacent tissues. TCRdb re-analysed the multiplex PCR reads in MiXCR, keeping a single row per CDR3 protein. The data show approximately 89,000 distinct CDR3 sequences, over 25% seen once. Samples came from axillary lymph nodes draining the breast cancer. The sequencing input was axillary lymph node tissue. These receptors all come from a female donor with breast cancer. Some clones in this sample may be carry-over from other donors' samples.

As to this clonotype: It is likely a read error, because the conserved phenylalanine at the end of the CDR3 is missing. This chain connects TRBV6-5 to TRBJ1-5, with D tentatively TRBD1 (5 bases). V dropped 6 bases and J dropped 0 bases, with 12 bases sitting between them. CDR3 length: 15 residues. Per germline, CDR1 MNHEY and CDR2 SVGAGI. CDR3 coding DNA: TGTGCCAGCAGAACAGGTCCGGATAGCAATCAGCCCCAGCATTCT. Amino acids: CASRTGPDSNQPQHS.

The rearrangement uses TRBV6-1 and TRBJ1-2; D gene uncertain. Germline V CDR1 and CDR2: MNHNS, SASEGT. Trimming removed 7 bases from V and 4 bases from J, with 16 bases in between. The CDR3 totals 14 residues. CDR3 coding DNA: TGTGCCAGCAACTCACAGATTCAGGCCTATGGCTACACCTTC. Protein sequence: CASNSQIQAYGYTF.

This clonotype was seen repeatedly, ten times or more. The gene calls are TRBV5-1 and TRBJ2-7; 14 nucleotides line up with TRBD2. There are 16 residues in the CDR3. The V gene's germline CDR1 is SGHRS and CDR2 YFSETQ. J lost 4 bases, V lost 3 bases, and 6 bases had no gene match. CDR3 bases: TGCGCCAGCAGCTATGGACTAGCGGGAGGTTCTTACGAGCAGTACTTC. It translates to CASSYGLAGGSYEQYF.